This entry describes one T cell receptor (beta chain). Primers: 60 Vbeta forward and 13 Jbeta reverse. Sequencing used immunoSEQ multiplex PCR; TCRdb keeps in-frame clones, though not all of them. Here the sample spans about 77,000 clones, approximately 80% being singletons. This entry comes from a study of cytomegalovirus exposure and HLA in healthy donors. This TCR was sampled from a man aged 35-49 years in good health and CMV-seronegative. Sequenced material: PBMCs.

This CDR3 reads CASSPRDRGRGNTIYF. As DNA, the CDR3 is TGTGCCAGCAGCCCGAGGGACAGGGGAAGAGGAAACACCATATATTTT. J is TRBJ1-3 and V is TRBV13, with 10 bases matching TRBD1. The V and J ends lost 5 bases and 4 bases, in that order; junction bases with no gene match: 8. This CDR3 spans 16 amino acids. Looked up from germline, CDR1 is PRHDT and CDR2 is FYEKMQ (reference sequence).